This section outlines one T cell receptor (beta chain) sequence together with its context. This clone's antigen is unknown. One base away there is no much larger clone; base qualities are not given. The CDR3 covers 15 residues, taking in both the cysteine and the phenylalanine. Solely the CDR3 DNA is kept, with 45 bases framed from the first base. The germline V end is reduced by 1 base and the J end by 3 bases; junction bases left unmatched: 6. The germline V gene provides CDR1 SGHTA and CDR2 FQGNSA. The data belong to a study of OX40 agonist ivuxolimab in advanced cancers. About the full investigation: Ivuxolimab, which targeted the costimulatory receptor OX40 (CD134), was an agonistic, fully human IgG2 monoclonal antibody. Intravenous ivuxolimab was administered to patients every 2 weeks at six dose levels: 0.01, 0.1, 0.3, 1.5, 3 and 10 mg/kg. Among the approximately 50 dose-escalation patients, some 20 had hepatocellular carcinoma, about 15 melanoma, 9 renal cell carcinoma and 9 head and neck cancer. Three dose-escalation patients achieved partial responses, one with hepatocellular carcinoma and two with cutaneous melanoma. Patients were allowed to have had prior anti-PD-1, anti-PD-L1 or anti-CTLA-4 therapy, and approximately 40% of the dose-escalation patients had been treated with checkpoint inhibitors. The point of sequencing TCRbeta in the periphery was to test whether ivuxolimab changed TCR sequence diversity and drove clonal T-cell expansion. In the dose-escalation cohort, approximately 82% of patients were male, and the mean age was approximately 60 years, with a range of about 23 to 90. The paper covers the monotherapy dose-escalation part of the phase I ivuxolimab trial, which included N ≈ 57 patients.

The trial excluded patients who had a history of autoimmune disease or who were on systemic immunosuppression. In every dose cohort, peripheral blood was drawn for TCR sequencing at baseline, cycle 4 day 1, and cycle 7 day 1. The samples were taken from a phase I, first-in-human, multicenter, open-label dose-escalation trial of ivuxolimab. Adults with locally advanced or metastatic head and neck squamous cell, hepatocellular, melanoma or renal cell carcinoma were enrolled in the trial. Before TCR sequencing, CD4+ T cells and CD8+ T cells from peripheral blood were sorted into separate populations. Genomic DNA was extracted from sorted cells for sequencing of the TCRbeta CDR3 region. The immunoSEQ Assay was used to sequence the TCRbeta CDR3 regions. Sourced from immuneACCESS, this table was stored by TCRdb with only in-frame sequences that have V and J called. A share of the clones is absent; for the studies checked, an unresolved V gene accounts for under half, and the remainder has no known explanation. The sample table contains approximately 52,000 clones; only one count was recorded for roughly 92% of them. Around 12% of the sample belongs to the ten largest clones.

Study-wide conclusions, independent of this receptor: Which antigens the clonally expanded peripheral T cells were specific for was not determined. At doses from 0.1 to 3.0 mg/kg, clonal expansion was seen in both CD4+ and CD8+ blood T cells between baseline and week 6. In the 0.1-3.0 mg/kg groups, partial responders were among the patients with the lowest normalized peripheral clonal expansion, particularly in CD8+ T cells. Low levels of normalized T-cell clonal expansion were also seen in some nonresponding patients. After ivuxolimab, more expanded clones were found on average in CD8+ T cells than in CD4+ T cells.

Material: CD4+ or CD8+ T cells sorted from blood, obtained in a trial of the OX40 agonist ivuxolimab. Rearrangement joined TRBV7-2 to TRBJ2-7, with 7 junctional bases fitting TRBD1. This receptor was obtained from an adult with an advanced solid tumor such as melanoma, head and neck, liver or kidney cancer. In nucleotide form, the sequence is TGTGCCAGCAGCTTAGAGGGGGCACGGATCTACGAGCAGTACTTC. It codes for CASSLEGARIYEQYF. The full variable domain, with segments outside the CDR3 supplied by the reference TRBV7-2 and TRBJ2-7 proteins, appears as GAGVSQSPSNKVTEKGKDVELRCDPISGHTALYWYRQSLGQGLEFLIYFQGNSAPDKSGLPSDRFSAERTGGSVSTLTIQRTQQEDSAVYLCASSLEGARIYEQYFGPGTRLTVT.